The rows below give T cell receptor beta chains drawn from one sample of a study of shared clonotypes between healthy human individuals. Sequencing was performed with immunoSEQ multiplex PCR; in TCRdb, only in-frame clones are kept and a portion is missing. Of 650,000 to 700,000 clones listed, about 90% were seen once; the top ten hold 34%. The sample was memory CD8+ T cells from PBMCs. Receptors were obtained from a man younger than 35 in good health. Some clones in this sample may be carry-over from other donors' samples. The CDR3 runs from the conserved cysteine through the conserved F or W. A D gene is named only where the DNA matches it firmly. Expanded clones get a size class; other rows say once, few or many, or leave the size out.

>TRBJ2-7|TRBV28|-|-
CASSFRGYEQYF
TGTGCCAGCAGTTTTAGGGGGTACGAGCAGTACTTC
>TRBJ2-1|TRBV6-5|-|TRBD2
CASSFSSGPANEQFF
TGTGCCAGCAGTTTTTCTAGCGGGCCCGCCAATGAGCAGTTCTTC
>TRBJ2-7|TRBV11-2|-|-
CASSPWVGGEEQYF
TGTGCCAGCAGCCCTTGGGTGGGCGGGGAGGAGCAGTACTTC
>TRBJ2-1|TRBV9|once|TRBD2
CASSGGPTSLAGSYNEQFF
TGTGCCAGCAGCGGAGGCCCTACCTCCCTAGCGGGGTCCTACAATGAGCAGTTCTTC
>TRBJ1-2|TRBV5-4|-|-
CASSLMGGKDGYTF
TGTGCCAGCAGCTTGATGGGGGGGAAGGATGGCTACACCTTC
>TRBJ2-7|TRBV10-3|once|-
CAISESREDEQYF
TGTGCCATCAGTGAGTCGCGGGAAGACGAGCAGTACTTC
>TRBJ2-7|TRBV5-8|-|TRBD1
CASSYRGYEQYF
TGTGCCAGCAGCTACAGGGGCTACGAGCAGTACTTC
>TRBJ2-5|TRBV7-9|-|-
CASSFGETQYF
TGTGCCAGCAGCTTTGGGGAGACCCAGTACTTC
>TRBJ2-3|TRBV11-2|-|-
CASSLDPDTQYF
TGTGCCAGCAGCCTGGACCCAGATACGCAGTATTTT
>TRBJ1-1|TRBV6-5|-|TRBD1
CASSYQGARAEAFF
TGTGCCAGCAGTTACCAGGGGGCGCGAGCTGAAGCTTTCTTT
>TRBJ2-7|TRBV28|-|-
CASSLAGPRDPPNNEQYF
TGTGCCAGCAGTTTAGCGGGGCCGCGGGATCCCCCTAACAACGAGCAGTACTTC
>TRBJ2-1|TRBV10-2|-|-
CASSGGVGVPSSYNEQFF
TGCGCCAGCAGTGGGGGAGTCGGGGTCCCTAGCTCCTACAATGAGCAGTTCTTC
>TRBJ1-1|TRBV9|-|-
CASSFSQKMNTEAFF
TGTGCCAGCAGCTTCAGTCAGAAAATGAACACTGAAGCTTTCTTT
>TRBJ2-7|TRBV30|-|-
CAWGGWGYEQYF
TGTGCCTGGGGGGGATGGGGATACGAGCAGTACTTC
>TRBJ1-1|TRBV4-1|few|-
CASSQESKHQGRNTEAFF
TGCGCCAGCAGCCAAGAAAGCAAGCATCAGGGACGGAACACTGAAGCTTTCTTT
>TRBJ2-3|TRBV15|-|TRBD1
CATSSSPGQGSDTQYF
TGTGCCACCAGCAGTAGTCCGGGACAGGGCTCAGATACGCAGTATTTT
>TRBJ2-5|TRBV29-1|-|TRBD2
CSVMLAGGIEGTQYF
TGCAGCGTGATGTTAGCGGGAGGAATCGAAGGGACCCAGTACTTC
>TRBJ1-1|TRBV27|-|TRBD1
CASSSMTGGVRTEAFF
TGTGCCAGCAGTTCGATGACAGGGGGCGTAAGAACTGAAGCTTTCTTT
>TRBJ2-1|TRBV2|-|TRBD2
CASTSSGRGNEQFF
TGTGCCAGCACGTCTAGCGGGAGGGGCAATGAGCAGTTCTTC
>TRBJ2-7|TRBV5-1|-|-
CASSLASEQYF
TGCGCCAGCAGCTTGGCCTCCGAGCAGTACTTC
>TRBJ2-5|TRBV4-3|-|TRBD2
CASSQGLAGAVGRWQYF
TGCGCCAGCAGCCAAGGACTAGCGGGAGCGGTAGGGCGGTGGCAGTACTTC
>TRBJ1-2|TRBV28|-|TRBD1
CASSIYPGGTGGSHGYTF
TGTGCCAGCAGTATATACCCCGGAGGGACAGGGGGCTCTCATGGCTACACCTTC
>TRBJ2-1|TRBV10-3|-|-
CAISGGSTYNEQFF
TGTGCCATCAGTGGGGGGTCGACCTACAATGAGCAGTTCTTC
>TRBJ1-1|TRBV11-2|-|-
CASRTNYEGPTEAFF
TGTGCCAGCAGGACAAATTACGAGGGGCCCACTGAAGCTTTCTTT
>TRBJ2-2|TRBV6-1|-|TRBD2
CASSGGLEAGELFF
TGTGCCAGCAGTGGGGGACTAGAAGCCGGGGAGCTGTTTTTT
>TRBJ2-1|TRBV19|-|TRBD2
CASTSGRANEQFF
TGTGCCAGTACTAGCGGGAGGGCCAATGAGCAGTTCTTC
>TRBJ2-7|TRBV11-2|-|TRBD2
CASSFGLAGPEQYF
TGTGCCAGCAGCTTTGGACTAGCGGGACCCGAGCAGTACTTC
>TRBJ2-5|TRBV13|-|-
CASSPWTEQETQYF
TGTGCCAGCAGCCCATGGACAGAACAAGAGACCCAGTACTTC
>TRBJ2-1|TRBV7-6|-|-
CASSLNAPPLLSSYNEQFF
TGTGCCAGCAGCTTGAATGCACCACCCCTCTTGAGCTCCTACAATGAGCAGTTCTTC
>TRBJ2-7|TRBV27|-|TRBD1
CASGGTGNYEQYF
TGTGCCAGCGGAGGGACAGGCAACTACGAGCAGTACTTC
>TRBJ2-3|TRBV27|-|TRBD2
CASRSRGLAGVGWSTDTQYF
TGTGCCAGCAGAAGCCGAGGACTAGCGGGAGTGGGATGGTCCACAGATACGCAGTATTTT
>TRBJ2-7|TRBV6-8|-|-
CASSYPEGGYEQYF
TGTGCCAGCAGTTACCCTGAGGGGGGGTATGAGCAGTACTTC
>TRBJ2-7|TRBV9|-|TRBD1
CASSATTGYEQYF
TGTGCCAGCAGCGCTACGACAGGGTACGAGCAGTACTTC
>TRBJ2-5|TRBV7-2|-|-
CASSLASGETQYF
TGTGCCAGCAGCTTAGCGTCGGGGGAGACCCAGTACTTC
>TRBJ2-7|TRBV11-2|-|-
CASTVRQGNGPYEQYF
TGTGCCAGCACCGTCCGGCAGGGGAACGGGCCTTACGAGCAGTACTTC
>TRBJ2-7|TRBV4-3|-|-
CASSQGFGSEKDYEQYF
TGCGCCAGCAGCCAAGGTTTCGGGAGTGAAAAAGACTACGAGCAGTACTTC
>TRBJ1-1|TRBV5-1|few|-
CASSLSRTANTEAFF
TGCGCCAGCAGCTTGTCCAGGACGGCGAACACTGAAGCTTTCTTT
>TRBJ2-1|TRBV10-3|-|TRBD2
CAISEPGLDYNEQFF
TGTGCCATCAGTGAGCCGGGACTAGATTACAATGAGCAGTTCTTC